Listed below are T cell receptor beta chains from one sample, sequenced in a study of shared clonotypes between healthy human individuals. Only in-frame clones appear in the TCRdb table, and some are missing; sequencing was by immunoSEQ multiplex PCR. The data show approximately 500,000 clones, about 95% seen once. Sequenced input: naive CD4+ T cells sorted from blood. The source of these receptors is a woman aged 25 to 39 in good health. The CDR3 runs from the conserved cysteine through the conserved F or W. The D gene is left open where the match is weak. A clone size is listed for some rows: how often the clone was seen (once, few, many), or a class if it is expanded.

size	length	V	D	J	CDR3	DNA
NA	15	TRBV5-1	TRBD1	TRBJ2-5	CASSWTGFGAETQYF	TGCGCCAGCAGCTGGACAGGGTTCGGCGCGGAGACCCAGTACTTC
NA	15	TRBV5-1	TRBD2	TRBJ2-7	CASSLGLAGVREQYF	TGCGCCAGCAGCTTAGGACTAGCGGGAGTTCGCGAGCAGTACTTC
NA	17	TRBV9	TRBD2	TRBJ2-2	CASSVNSAGGSTGELFF	TGTGCCAGCAGCGTAAATAGCGCGGGAGGATCCACCGGGGAGCTGTTTTTT
NA	15	TRBV4-1	NA	TRBJ1-5	CASSQDETNNQPQHF	TGCGCCAGCAGCCAAGATGAGACCAACAATCAGCCCCAGCATTTT
NA	14	TRBV6-5	NA	TRBJ1-1	CASSYGRKNTEAFF	TGTGCCAGCAGTTACGGACGGAAGAACACTGAAGCTTTCTTT
NA	13	TRBV10-3	NA	TRBJ2-3	CAISEGTRGVQYF	TGTGCCATCAGTGAGGGGACCCGAGGGGTGCAGTATTTT
NA	14	TRBV9	NA	TRBJ2-5	CASSPQPRGETQYF	TGTGCCAGCAGCCCCCAGCCGAGAGGAGAGACCCAGTACTTC
NA	15	TRBV18	NA	TRBJ1-1	CASSLGVRGSTEAFF	TGTGCCAGCTCACTGGGCGTCAGAGGGAGCACTGAAGCTTTCTTT
NA	14	TRBV5-1	NA	TRBJ1-4	CASSPTATNEKLFF	TGCGCCAGCAGCCCCACAGCAACTAATGAAAAACTGTTTTTT
NA	15	TRBV18	TRBD2	TRBJ2-7	CASSPREIRTYEQYF	TGTGCCAGCTCACCGCGGGAGATCCGGACCTACGAGCAGTACTTC
NA	15	TRBV9	TRBD1	TRBJ2-2	CASRSGTGFIGELFF	TGTGCCAGCAGATCCGGGACAGGGTTTATCGGGGAGCTGTTTTTT
few	14	TRBV11-2	TRBD2	TRBJ2-1	CASSGRLAGVEQFF	TGTGCCAGCAGCGGAAGACTAGCGGGAGTTGAGCAGTTCTTC
NA	17	TRBV7-8	NA	TRBJ1-3	CASSLVRVSSSGNTIYF	TGTGCCAGCAGCTTAGTCCGGGTCTCAAGCTCTGGAAACACCATATATTTT
NA	13	TRBV4-2	NA	TRBJ1-1	CASSPQGSAEAFF	TGTGCCAGCAGCCCTCAGGGCAGCGCTGAAGCTTTCTTT
once	13	TRBV10-3	NA	TRBJ2-1	CAIARVWLDEQFF	TGTGCCATCGCTAGGGTTTGGTTGGATGAGCAGTTCTTC
NA	16	TRBV5-1	NA	TRBJ2-2	CASSSLEKRDTGELFF	TGCGCCAGCAGCTCCCTAGAAAAAAGAGACACCGGGGAGCTGTTTTTT
NA	18	TRBV5-1	NA	TRBJ2-6	CASSLRTVNGSGANVLTF	TGCGCCAGCAGCTTACGGACAGTAAATGGCTCTGGGGCCAACGTCCTGACTTTC
NA	11	TRBV20-1	NA	TRBJ1-2	CSASLSYGYTF	TGCAGTGCTAGTTTAAGCTATGGCTACACCTTC
NA	11	TRBV10-2	NA	TRBJ2-1	CAAAAYNEQFF	TGCGCCGCGGCAGCTTACAATGAGCAGTTCTTC
NA	15	TRBV29-1	TRBD1	TRBJ2-7	CSVEVGQGVTYEQYF	TGCAGCGTTGAGGTGGGACAGGGGGTAACCTACGAGCAGTACTTC
NA	16	TRBV28	TRBD2	TRBJ2-1	CASSPRTSGRRNEQFF	TGTGCCAGCAGCCCTCGGACTAGCGGGAGACGAAATGAGCAGTTCTTC
once	14	TRBV7-8	NA	TRBJ2-7	CASAGQRLSYEQYF	TGTGCCAGCGCGGGCCAGCGTCTATCCTACGAGCAGTACTTC
NA	14	TRBV6-5	NA	TRBJ2-4	CASSRRGSKNIQYF	TGTGCCAGCAGTCGCAGGGGTAGCAAAAACATTCAGTACTTC
NA	10	TRBV28	NA	TRBJ2-5	CASSRETQYF	TGTGCCAGCAGTCGGGAGACCCAGTACTTC
NA	16	TRBV18	TRBD1	TRBJ2-5	CASSPPGGQGQETQYF	TGTGCCAGCTCACCACCGGGGGGACAGGGGCAAGAGACCCAGTACTTC